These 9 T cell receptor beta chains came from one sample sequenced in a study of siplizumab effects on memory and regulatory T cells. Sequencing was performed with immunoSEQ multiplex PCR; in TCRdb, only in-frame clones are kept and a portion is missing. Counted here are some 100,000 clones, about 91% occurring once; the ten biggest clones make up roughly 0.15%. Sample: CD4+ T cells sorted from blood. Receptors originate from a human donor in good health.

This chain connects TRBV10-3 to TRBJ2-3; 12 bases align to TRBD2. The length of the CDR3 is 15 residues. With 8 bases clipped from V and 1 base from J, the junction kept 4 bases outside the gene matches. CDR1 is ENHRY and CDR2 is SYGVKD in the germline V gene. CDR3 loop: CAILRTSGGTDTQYF. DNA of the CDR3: TGTGCCATCCTGCGGACTAGCGGGGGCACAGATACGCAGTATTTT.

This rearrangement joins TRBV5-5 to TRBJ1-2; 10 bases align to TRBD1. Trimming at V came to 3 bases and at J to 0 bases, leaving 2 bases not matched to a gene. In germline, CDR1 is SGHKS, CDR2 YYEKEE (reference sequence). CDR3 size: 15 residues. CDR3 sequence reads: CASSSGTGANYGYTF. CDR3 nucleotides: TGTGCCAGCAGCTCAGGGACAGGGGCTAACTATGGCTACACCTTC.

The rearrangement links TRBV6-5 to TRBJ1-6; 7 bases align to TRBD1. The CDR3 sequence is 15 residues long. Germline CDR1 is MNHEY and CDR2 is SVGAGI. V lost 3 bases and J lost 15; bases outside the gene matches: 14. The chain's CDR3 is CASSYPSFRDSNLHF. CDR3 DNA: TGTGCCAGCAGTTATCCTAGCTTCCGGGACAGTAACCTCCACTTT.

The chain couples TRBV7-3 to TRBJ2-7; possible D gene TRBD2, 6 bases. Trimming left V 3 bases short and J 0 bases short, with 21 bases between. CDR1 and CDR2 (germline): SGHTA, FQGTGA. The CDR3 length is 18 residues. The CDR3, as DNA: TGTGCCAGCAGCTTCTCTCCCATAGGTGCGGGGAGCTCCTACGAGCAGTACTTC. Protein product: CASSFSPIGAGSSYEQYF.

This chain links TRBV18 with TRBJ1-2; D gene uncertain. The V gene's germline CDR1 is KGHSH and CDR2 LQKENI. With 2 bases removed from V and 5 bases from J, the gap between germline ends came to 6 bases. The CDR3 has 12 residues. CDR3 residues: CASSPADYGYTF. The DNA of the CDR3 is TGTGCCAGCTCACCAGCGGATTATGGCTACACCTTC.

CDR3 in amino acids: CASSDEKGARTDTQYF. The CDR3 region has the DNA TGTGCCAGCAGCGACGAGAAGGGGGCGCGGACAGATACGCAGTATTTT. The chain joins TRBV2 to TRBJ2-3, with 7 bases aligning to TRBD1. Germline lookup yields CDR1 SNHLY and CDR2 FYNNEI. The CDR3 contains 16 residues. The junction had 12 bases not matched to a gene; V was cut back by 6 bases and J by 3 bases.

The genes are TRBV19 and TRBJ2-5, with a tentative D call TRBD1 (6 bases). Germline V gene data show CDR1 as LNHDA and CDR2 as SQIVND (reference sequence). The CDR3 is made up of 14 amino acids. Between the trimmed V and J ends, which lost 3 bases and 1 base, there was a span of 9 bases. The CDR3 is CASSIGQSQETQYF. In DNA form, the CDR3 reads TGTGCCAGTAGTATTGGACAGTCCCAAGAGACCCAGTACTTC.

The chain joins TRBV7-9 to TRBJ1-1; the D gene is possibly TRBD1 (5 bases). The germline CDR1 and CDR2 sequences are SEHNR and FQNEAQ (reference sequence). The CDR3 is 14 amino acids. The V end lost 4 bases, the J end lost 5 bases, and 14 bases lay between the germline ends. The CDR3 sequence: CASSSPGGGTEAFF. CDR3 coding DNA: TGTGCCAGCAGCTCCCCCGGGGGGGGTACTGAAGCTTTCTTT.

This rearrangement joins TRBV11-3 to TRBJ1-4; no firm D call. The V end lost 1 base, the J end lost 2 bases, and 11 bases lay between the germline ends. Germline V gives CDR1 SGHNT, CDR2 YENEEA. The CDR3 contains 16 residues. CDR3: CASSLVGNRTNEKLFF. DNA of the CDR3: TGTGCCAGCAGCTTAGTGGGGAATCGGACTAATGAAAAACTGTTTTTT.